Following are 20 T cell receptor beta chains from one sample sequenced in a study of T cells of healthy individuals. Via MiXCR, TCRdb re-called the 5' RACE reads, giving one row per CDR3 protein. The table records tens of thousands of distinct CDR3 sequences, 14% to 15% of them present only once. These receptors were collected from a human donor in good health.

There are a few counts of this clonotype. The chain uses TRBV5-6 and TRBJ2-3; the match to TRBD1 covers 8 bases. J gave up 6 bases and V 0 bases, and 6 bases lay outside the gene matches. The CDR3 loop spans 15 amino acids. Germline assignment: CDR1 SGHDT and CDR2 YYEEEE. The CDR3 is CASSLGAGGADTQYF. The CDR3 DNA reads TGTGCCAGCAGCTTGGGAGCAGGGGGCGCGGATACGCAGTATTTT.

This clonotype was seen at least ten times. This rearrangement joins TRBV19 to TRBJ1-6, with D uncertain. The CDR3 totals 16 residues. V gave up 5 bases and J gave up 0 bases, with 11 bases separating them. CDR1 is LNHDA, CDR2 SQIVND, per germline (reference sequence). CDR3 in amino acids: CASSARMSSYNSPLHF. CDR3 nucleotide sequence: TGTGCCAGTAGTGCGCGGATGAGCTCCTATAATTCACCCCTCCACTTT.

The chain has TRBV6-7 and TRBJ2-1, with D possibly matching TRBD2 (6 bases). TRBV6-7 is identified as an open reading frame with a role that is uncertain. This CDR3 spans 15 amino acids. Trimming shortened V by 5 bases and J by 4 bases, and 15 bases separated the two germline ends. The CDR3 here is CASSPPGLIYNEQFF. For the CDR3, the DNA is TGTGCCAGCAGTCCTCCGGGACTTATATACAATGAGCAGTTCTTC.

The chain combines TRBV12-5 with TRBJ1-1, with D hard to call. Looked up from germline, CDR1 is LGHNT and CDR2 is FRNRAP. The CDR3 is 11 amino acids. V was clipped by 3 bases and J by 8 bases, with 7 bases between them. CDR3 DNA sequence: TGTGCTAGTGGTTTAGGGATAGAAGCTTTCTTT. This sequence encodes CASGLGIEAFF.

This clonotype was found a few times. This chain uses TRBV29-1 with TRBJ1-3; 8 bases match TRBD1. Per germline, CDR1 SQVTM and CDR2 ANQGSEA. This CDR3 has 13 residues. V trimming: 6 bases; J trimming: 2 bases; junction bases outside the gene matches: 3. The CDR3 here is CSVTGEAGNTIYF. CDR3 in DNA: TGCAGCGTGACAGGGGAGGCTGGAAACACCATATATTTT. The full variable domain, completed using reference TRBV29-1 and TRBJ1-3, is SAVISQKPSRDICQRGTSLTIQCQVDSQVTMMFWYRQQPGQSLTLIATANQGSEATYESGFVIDKFPISRPNLTFSTLTVSNMSPEDSSIYLCSVTGEAGNTIYFGEGSWLTVV.

The chain is built from TRBV5-1 and TRBJ1-2, with 8 bases matching TRBD1. Per germline, CDR1 SGHRS and CDR2 YFSETQ. The CDR3 sequence is 15 residues long. Losses at the gene ends were 4 bases for V and 7 bases for J; bases not matched to a gene: 12. In nucleotides, the CDR3 is TGCGCCAGCAGCACGGATGGACAGGGACAAGGTGGCTACACCTTC. Protein product: CASSTDGQGQGGYTF.

This clonotype occurred a few times. The chain is built from TRBV5-1 and TRBJ2-7; weak D call: TRBD1 (5 bases). Germline CDR1 and CDR2: SGHRS and YFSETQ. Between the trimmed V and J ends, which lost 2 bases and 6 bases, there was a span of 18 bases. The CDR3 covers 15 residues. The chain's CDR3 is CASSLQDGGFSEQYF. Written as DNA, the CDR3 is TGCGCCAGCAGCTTACAGGACGGTGGGTTTTCCGAGCAGTACTTC.

This clonotype was recorded many times. The J gene is TRBJ2-7, the V gene TRBV27, with D unresolved. The V end was cut by 2 bases, the J end by 4 bases, with 12 bases between. Germline assignment: CDR1 MNHEY and CDR2 SMNVEV (reference sequence). This CDR3 spans 14 amino acids. The CDR3 nucleotides read TGTGCCAGCAGTTTAATCCCGGGTTCGTACGAGCAGTACTTC. As protein: CASSLIPGSYEQYF.

This clonotype came up many times. This chain uses TRBV12-3 or TRBV12-4 with TRBJ2-3, with D possibly being TRBD1 (6 bases). The V gene lost 6 bases and the J gene lost 4 bases, with 23 bases spanning the gap. The CDR3 has 17 amino acids. CDR3: CASSPTNLRGRADTQYF. The CDR3, as DNA: TGTGCCAGCAGCCCAACCAACCTCAGGGGTAGGGCAGATACGCAGTATTTT.

This clonotype was counted ten times or more. The chain links TRBV4-3 to TRBJ2-7; D not resolved. The ends were cut back, 1 base at V and 6 bases at J, with 10 bases in the middle. Germline CDR1 reads LGHNA; CDR2 reads YSLEER. CDR3 length equals 13 residues. CDR3 nucleotide sequence: TGCGCCAGCAGCCAAGTGAAAGGGCGCGAGCAGTACTTC. Translating it yields CASSQVKGREQYF.

The sample holds many counts of this clonotype. The chain has TRBV7-8 and TRBJ1-2; possibly TRBD1 for D (5 bases). Deletions cut 4 bases from V and 9 bases from J, with 18 bases between. CDR3 length: 14 residues. Germline V gene sequence: CDR1 SGHVS, CDR2 FQNEAQ. CDR3 region: CASSSGTHAGSYTF. The CDR3 DNA is TGTGCCAGCAGCTCCGGGACTCACGCTGGGAGCTACACCTTC.

This clonotype turned up a few times. This chain links TRBV2 with TRBJ2-2; 10 nucleotides agree with TRBD2. The length of the CDR3 is 16 residues. The V gene's germline CDR1 is SNHLY and CDR2 FYNNEI. The V and J ends lost 6 bases and 5 bases, in that order; junction bases with no gene match: 9. Written as DNA, the CDR3 is TGTGCCAGCAGCGCCCCTAGCGGGAGCGCGACCGGGGAGCTGTTTTTT. This gives the protein CASSAPSGSATGELFF. Using reference TRBV2 and TRBJ2-2 for the parts outside the CDR3, the full variable domain is EPEVTQTPSHQVTQMGQEVILRCVPISNHLYFYWYRQILGQKVEFLVSFYNNEISEKSEIFDDQFSVERPDGSNFTLKIRSTKLEDSAMYFCASSAPSGSATGELFFGEGSRLTVL.

This clonotype was seen at least ten times. The chain has TRBV12-3 or TRBV12-4 and TRBJ2-3; 7 nucleotides match TRBD2. The CDR3 loop spans 14 amino acids. After removal of 3 bases from V and 1 base from J, the junction contained 1 base not matched to a gene. Here the CDR3 reads CASSFTSGTDTQYF. As DNA, the CDR3 is TGTGCCAGCAGTTTTACTAGCGGCACAGATACGCAGTATTTT.

In its sample, this clonotype was seen a few times. The chain joins TRBV19 to TRBJ2-7; possibly TRBD1 or TRBD2 for D (6 bases each). V was pared by 5 bases and J by 5 bases, with 13 bases between. The germline gives CDR1 LNHDA, CDR2 SQIVND (reference sequence). CDR3 length: 13 residues. CDR3 in DNA: TGTGCCAGTAGTCTCGGGGGACAAGACGAGCAGTACTTC. This translates into CASSLGGQDEQYF.

This clonotype has just a few counts. The V call is TRBV5-4, the J call TRBJ2-3, with a possible D match to TRBD1 (5 bases). Germline V gene data show CDR1 as SGHNT and CDR2 as YYREEE (reference sequence). This CDR3 contains 13 residues. Between the trimmed V and J ends, which lost 7 bases and 5 bases, there was a span of 14 bases. The CDR3 sequence: CASGFQGEDTQYF. CDR3 DNA sequence: TGTGCCAGCGGTTTCCAAGGGGAAGATACGCAGTATTTT.

This clonotype showed up many times. V gene TRBV12-3 or TRBV12-4 combines with J gene TRBJ2-3; D is perhaps TRBD2 (6 bases). The V end lost 6 bases, the J end lost 5 bases, and 21 bases lay between the germline ends. The CDR3 totals 16 residues. CDR3 protein: CASSPSGLGPGDTQYF. CDR3 in DNA: TGTGCCAGCAGCCCCAGCGGGTTAGGGCCTGGAGATACGCAGTATTTT.

In this sample, this clonotype turned up many times. The chain employs TRBV12-3 or TRBV12-4 and TRBJ1-1; D ambiguous. V was clipped by 6 bases and J by 1 base, with 9 bases between them. This CDR3 comprises 13 residues. The CDR3 DNA reads TGTGCCAGCAGCCCCGGAGGGAACACTGAAGCTTTCTTT. Amino acid sequence: CASSPGGNTEAFF.

This clonotype has at least ten counts. The chain uses TRBV10-3 and TRBJ1-2; 7 nucleotides agree with TRBD1. CDR1 ENHRY and CDR2 SYGVKD come from the germline V gene. J gave up 8 bases and V 6 bases, and 24 bases lay outside the gene matches. This CDR3 region has 18 residues. The CDR3 loop is CAISNVPGQTRKLKGYTF. CDR3 nucleotides: TGTGCCATCAGCAACGTACCGGGACAGACACGAAAGCTGAAAGGCTACACCTTC.

The V gene is TRBV7-9, the J gene TRBJ1-1, with 10 bases that match TRBD1. Germline CDR1 SEHNR, CDR2 FQNEAQ (reference sequence). V lost 5 bases and J lost 6; bases outside the gene matches: 9. The CDR3 consists of 15 residues. CDR3 residues: CASSDRGRGAAEAFF. CDR3 nucleotide sequence: TGTGCCAGCAGCGACAGGGGGCGCGGGGCCGCTGAAGCTTTCTTT.

This clonotype was picked up many times. The CDR3 DNA follows: TGTGCCAGCAGTTCCACGGGACAGGGGCGCAATCAGCCCCAGCATTTT. Translated, it gives CASSSTGQGRNQPQHF. V is TRBV6-2 or TRBV6-3 and J is TRBJ1-5, with 10 positions matching TRBD1. Trimming at V came to 4 bases and at J to 2 bases, leaving 5 bases not matched to a gene. Per the germline V gene, CDR1 is MNHEY and CDR2 is SVGEGT. The CDR3 extends over 16 amino acids.